This passage covers 15 T cell receptor beta chains from one sample sequenced in a study of chemoradiotherapy in HPV16-positive cancers (dated by TCRdb to about 2022). Library construction relied on the immunoSEQ multiplex PCR assay. As stored in TCRdb, this immuneACCESS dataset retains in-frame rearrangements with V and J assigned. A fraction of the clones does not appear; measured against another copy, unresolved V genes explain less than half of the discrepancy, and the remainder lacks a known reason. Counted in this sample were more than 10,000 clones; roughly 88% of them appeared once. The ten largest clones take up less than 6% of the sample. Sequences were derived from blood, sampled from a patient who underwent chemoradiotherapy. The source is a human donor with HPV-associated anogenital cancer.

The chain is built from TRBV19 and TRBJ2-4, with D hard to call. Trimming cost V 5 bases and J 9 bases, with 14 bases left between them. Germline CDR1 reads LNHDA; CDR2 reads SQIVND (reference sequence). There are 13 residues in the CDR3. DNA for the CDR3: TGTGCCAGTAGTGGTTTACGTCCTGGCATTCAGTACTTC. Amino acid sequence: CASSGLRPGIQYF.

CDR3 bases: TGCGCCAGCAGCCGAGACAGGGGGCAAAATAATTCACCCCTCCACTTT. Its protein product is CASSRDRGQNNSPLHF. The chain employs TRBV5-1 and TRBJ1-6; 10 bases are shared with TRBD1. The CDR3 has 16 residues. The germline V gene has CDR1 SGHRS and CDR2 YFSETQ. The V segment lost 4 bases and the J segment 5 bases; nucleotides outside the gene matches: 6.

The V call is TRBV29-1, the J call TRBJ2-5; unclear D gene. The CDR3 consists of 12 residues. Trimming stripped 2 bases from V and 5 bases from J, with 9 bases between. Looked up from germline, CDR1 is SQVTM and CDR2 is ANQGSEA. The CDR3 DNA sequence: TGCAGCGTTGAATCAAATAGGGAGACCCAGTACTTC. Amino acid sequence: CSVESNRETQYF.

The rearrangement joins TRBV9 to TRBJ1-1, with D possibly being TRBD1 (5 bases). V dropped 6 bases and J dropped 2 bases, with 11 bases sitting between them. This CDR3 is built from 13 residues. Germline lookup yields CDR1 SGDLS and CDR2 YYNGEE. The CDR3 spells CASNGGLNTEAFF. The CDR3, as DNA: TGTGCCAGCAATGGGGGACTAAACACTGAAGCTTTCTTT.

This clone has a handful of counts. The chain has TRBV25-1 and TRBJ2-1; 8 nucleotides agree with TRBD1. J gave up 1 base and V 10 bases, and 9 bases lay outside the gene matches. CDR1 and CDR2 (germline): MGHDK, SYGVNS. There are 15 residues in the CDR3. CDR3 loop: CATSPRQGSYNEQFF. CDR3 DNA: TGTGCCACCTCCCCAAGACAGGGGTCCTACAATGAGCAGTTCTTC.

The chain combines TRBV10-3 with TRBJ2-1; TRBD2 aligns across 13 bases. V lost 6 bases and J lost 8; bases outside the gene matches: 7. The CDR3 is 15 amino acids. The germline V gene has CDR1 ENHRY and CDR2 SYGVKD. CDR3 nucleotide sequence: TGTGCCATCAGGAAACTAGCGGGGGGGCCTGATGAGCAGTTCTTC. It is translated as CAIRKLAGGPDEQFF.

Written as DNA, the CDR3 is TGCGCCAGCAGCCGGATTTCCACCCAGAAGGATAATGAAAAACTGTTTTTT. Amino acid sequence: CASSRISTQKDNEKLFF. This chain joins TRBV4-1 and TRBJ1-4; D is unresolved. This CDR3 spans 17 amino acids. V was pared by 4 bases and J by 4 bases, with 19 bases between. From germline, CDR1 is MGHRA and CDR2 YSYEKL.

The chain uses TRBV6-5 and TRBJ1-2, with TRBD1 identical over 9 bases. The CDR3 is made up of 15 amino acids. CDR1 and CDR2 from the germline V gene are MNHEY and SVGAGI. The V and J ends lost 6 bases and 4 bases, in that order; junction bases with no gene match: 9. This chain's CDR3 is CASSKMDRGSYGYTF. The CDR3 DNA is TGTGCCAGCAGCAAAATGGACAGGGGCAGCTATGGCTACACCTTC.

The rearrangement links TRBV7-2 to TRBJ1-5, with D perhaps TRBD1 (6 bases). The germline V and J ends were trimmed by 1 base and 3 bases, with 10 bases remaining between them. The length of the CDR3 is 15 residues. Germline V gene data show CDR1 as SGHTA and CDR2 as FQGNSA. CDR3 nucleotides: TGTGCCAGCAGCTTAGAGGGGGGAGACAATCAGCCCCAGCATTTT. Its protein is CASSLEGGDNQPQHF.

The chain recombines TRBV2 with TRBJ2-1; the match to TRBD2 covers 9 bases. Germline values: CDR1 SNHLY, CDR2 FYNNEI. The CDR3 is made up of 14 amino acids. Unmatched junction bases numbered 1, after V lost 1 base and J lost 6 bases. CDR3 region: CASSEERGVNEQFF. CDR3 coding DNA: TGTGCCAGCAGTGAAGAGCGGGGGGTCAATGAGCAGTTCTTC.

V is TRBV5-1 and J is TRBJ1-1; TRBD1 aligns across 9 bases. The ends lost 0 bases at V and 4 bases at J; junction bases unmatched: 4. The CDR3 contains 15 residues. In germline, CDR1 is SGHRS, CDR2 YFSETQ. In DNA form, the CDR3 reads TGCGCCAGCAGCTTGGCCGGACAGGGGAGCACTGAAGCTTTCTTT. It is translated as CASSLAGQGSTEAFF.

The chain uses TRBV10-2 and TRBJ2-6; TRBD1 matches at 9 bases. The CDR3 length is 16 residues. CDR1 is WSHSY, CDR2 SAAADI, per germline. The trim removed 11 bases at V and 5 bases at J, leaving 13 bases unmatched. The CDR3 loop reads CAGFTGTGPRANVLTF. CDR3 coding DNA: TGCGCCGGATTTACCGGGACAGGGCCTCGGGCCAACGTCCTGACTTTC.

V usage is TRBV5-4 and J usage is TRBJ2-3, with 10 bases fitting TRBD2. The germline gives CDR1 SGHNT, CDR2 YYREEE (reference sequence). V shed 0 bases and J 2 bases; nucleotides not matched to a gene: 6. The CDR3 has 17 residues. CDR3: CASSLVLAGDLTDTQYF. DNA for the CDR3: TGTGCCAGCAGCTTGGTCCTAGCGGGGGACCTCACAGATACGCAGTATTTT.

The chain uses TRBV14 and TRBJ2-3; no definite D call. Trimming removed 8 bases at V and 0 bases at J, with 6 bases between. Germline lookup yields CDR1 SGHDN and CDR2 FVKESK. The CDR3 is 12 residues long. CDR3 region: CASRRSTDTQYF. The CDR3 DNA sequence: TGTGCCAGCCGCCGGAGCACAGATACGCAGTATTTT.

This clone occurred once. This chain connects TRBV7-9 to TRBJ2-7; 8 nucleotides align to TRBD1. Trimming took 3 bases from V and 3 from J; bases not matched to a gene: 7. The CDR3 runs to 15 residues. The germline CDR1 and CDR2 sequences are SEHNR and FQNEAQ (reference sequence). The CDR3 region has the DNA TGTGCCAGCAGCTTTAAGGGACAGGAAATCTACGAGCAGTACTTC. Translating it yields CASSFKGQEIYEQYF.